This TCR beta chain was sequenced in a study of PD-1 blockade in classical Hodgkin lymphoma. Study-level findings and limits: Lower baseline TCR diversity marked trial partial responders and progressors. Unlike CD8+ TCR diversity, which did not rise significantly by C4D1, CD4+ TCR diversity did. At baseline, newly diagnosed patients reportedly showed less TCR diversity than healthy donors.

The CDR3 runs 14 residues. Looked up from germline, CDR1 is SEHNR and CDR2 is FQNEAQ (reference sequence). Trimming left V 4 bases short and J 5 bases short, with 12 bases between. As regards this clone: The antigen is unknown.

As to time point: cycle 4 day 1 (C4D1), after more than five weeks of nivolumab. All trial patients relapsed after autologous stem cell transplantation. Profiling relied on immunoSEQ multiplex PCR, and the TCRdb table lists in-frame clones only, not all of them. The table lists about 41,000 clones, around two thirds of them singletons. The sample was peripheral blood mononuclear cells (PBMCs), taken before the fourth cycle of nivolumab. The chain couples TRBV7-9 to TRBJ2-1; D not certain. The source of this sequence is a human donor with classical Hodgkin lymphoma. CDR3 sequence: CASSSTPGHNEQFF. The CDR3 DNA follows: TGTGCCAGCAGCTCTACGCCGGGTCACAATGAGCAGTTCTTC.